This TCR beta chain originates from a study of blood T cell repertoires in COVID-19 (dated by TCRdb to 2020 to 2021). About the investigation overall: Samples covering the acute and convalescent phases of COVID-19 were provided by collaborators in the United States, Italy and Spain. The dataset comprised deeply sampled blood TCRbeta repertoires from subjects exposed to, actively infected with, or recovered from COVID-19. Where HLA class I and class II types were available, the types were taken from metadata supplied by the sample provider, not from assay-based typing. The repertoires were made available in a free public database intended to serve as a resource for research on the immune response to SARS-CoV-2. Samples came from the ongoing ImmuneRACE study (first 160 participants) plus 1,254 subjects from 6 global collaborators. The material from the prospective study consisted of cDNA or gDNA derived from T cells, B-cell-depleted T cells, or PBMCs. The sample metadata nearly always contained a de-identified subject ID, COVID-19 status, age in years and sex. Broader findings and caveats from the paper: The quantity of clinical and demographic metadata differed by source and by participant and was supplied without curation.

The CDR3, cysteine through phenylalanine, is 15 amino acids long. The sequence is cut down to CDR3 DNA, 45 bases in frame from base 1. V is clipped by 2 bases and J by 4 bases, and the sequence between their germline boundaries is 12 bases long. Via the germline V gene (reference sequence), CDR1 is MNHNY and CDR2 SVGAGI. At one collaborating source in Seattle, patients were enrolled during active infection and were followed longitudinally through the course of disease. Each collaborating institution followed its own protocols to collect whole blood in K2EDTA tubes. For TCRbeta analysis, collaborator samples were shipped as frozen whole blood, as isolated PBMCs, or as DNA extracted from either sample type. A note on this clone: This receptor's antigen is unknown. No much larger clone exists at a distance of one base, and base qualities are not known.

TCRbeta CDR3 regions were amplified from genomic DNA by means of the immunoSEQ Assay, a bias-controlled multiplex PCR. Turning to the authors' computational methods: The number of nucleated cells in each sample was estimated from the amplification of reference gene primers within the assay. Sequence reads were collapsed and filtered to measure the absolute abundance of every unique TCRbeta CDR3 rearrangement. For each sample, productive Simpson clonality was calculated as the square root of Simpson's diversity index across productive rearrangements. TCRdb holds this immuneACCESS table with in-frame rearrangements only. Some clones are missing; in checked studies, unresolved V genes explain under half, and the rest has no known cause. V, J and clone size are taken as reported in that table, and D and trimming were inferred from the DNA itself. This sample comprises around 100,000 clones, about nine tenths of them detected only once. The ten largest clones add up to 1.9% of the sample.

This clonotype was sampled from a woman in her fifties or sixties with COVID-19, enrolled during active disease. This receptor chain uses TRBV6-6 and TRBJ1-3; D gene: possibly TRBD1, on 5 matching bases. Sequences were obtained from peripheral blood. The DNA sequence is given as TGTGCCAGCAGTTACCCGACAGCCGTGGGAAACACCATATATTTT. It is translated as CASSYPTAVGNTIYF.